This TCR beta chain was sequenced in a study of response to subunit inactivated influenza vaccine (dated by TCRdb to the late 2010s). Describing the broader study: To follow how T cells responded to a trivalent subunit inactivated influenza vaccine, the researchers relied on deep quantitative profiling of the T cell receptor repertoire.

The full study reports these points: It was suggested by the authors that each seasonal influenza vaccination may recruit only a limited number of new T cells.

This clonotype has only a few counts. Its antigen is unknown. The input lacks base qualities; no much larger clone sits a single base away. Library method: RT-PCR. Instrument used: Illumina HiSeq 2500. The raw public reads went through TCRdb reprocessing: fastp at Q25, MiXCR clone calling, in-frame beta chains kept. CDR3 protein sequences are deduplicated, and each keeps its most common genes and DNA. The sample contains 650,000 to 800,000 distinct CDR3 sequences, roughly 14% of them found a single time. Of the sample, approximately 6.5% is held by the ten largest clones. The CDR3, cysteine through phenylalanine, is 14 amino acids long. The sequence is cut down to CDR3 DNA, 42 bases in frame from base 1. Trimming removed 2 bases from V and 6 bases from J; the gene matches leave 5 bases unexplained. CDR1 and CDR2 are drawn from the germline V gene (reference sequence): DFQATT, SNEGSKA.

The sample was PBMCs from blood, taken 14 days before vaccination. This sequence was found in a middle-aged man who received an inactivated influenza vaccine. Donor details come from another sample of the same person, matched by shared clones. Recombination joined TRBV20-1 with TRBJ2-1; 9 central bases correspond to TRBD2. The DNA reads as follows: TGCAGTGCTAGATTCGAGACTAGCGGCAATGAGCAGTTCTTC. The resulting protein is CSARFETSGNEQFF.